The entry below describes one T cell receptor (beta chain). These data belong to a study of preoperative IRX-2 immunotherapy in early breast cancer. Assay: immunoSEQ multiplex PCR; the TCRdb copy retains only in-frame clones and omits some. The data contain more than 25,000 clones, nearly 90% of them singletons. The CDR3 is 14 residues long. From germline, CDR1 is SGDLS and CDR2 YYNGEE. V was shortened by 1 base and J by 5 bases, with 12 bases between the two germline ends. Treatment denoted: preoperative locoregional IRX-2 cytokine immunotherapy. Patients received preoperative, locoregional IRX-2 cytokine immunotherapy in a phase Ib study.

This chain links TRBV9 with TRBJ1-1, with unresolved D. This material was acquired from a patient treated with IRX-2 immunotherapy. The clonotype comes from a human donor with breast cancer. The CDR3 protein is CASSVWEGSTEAFF. The CDR3 DNA follows: TGTGCCAGCAGCGTATGGGAGGGTTCGACTGAAGCTTTCTTT.